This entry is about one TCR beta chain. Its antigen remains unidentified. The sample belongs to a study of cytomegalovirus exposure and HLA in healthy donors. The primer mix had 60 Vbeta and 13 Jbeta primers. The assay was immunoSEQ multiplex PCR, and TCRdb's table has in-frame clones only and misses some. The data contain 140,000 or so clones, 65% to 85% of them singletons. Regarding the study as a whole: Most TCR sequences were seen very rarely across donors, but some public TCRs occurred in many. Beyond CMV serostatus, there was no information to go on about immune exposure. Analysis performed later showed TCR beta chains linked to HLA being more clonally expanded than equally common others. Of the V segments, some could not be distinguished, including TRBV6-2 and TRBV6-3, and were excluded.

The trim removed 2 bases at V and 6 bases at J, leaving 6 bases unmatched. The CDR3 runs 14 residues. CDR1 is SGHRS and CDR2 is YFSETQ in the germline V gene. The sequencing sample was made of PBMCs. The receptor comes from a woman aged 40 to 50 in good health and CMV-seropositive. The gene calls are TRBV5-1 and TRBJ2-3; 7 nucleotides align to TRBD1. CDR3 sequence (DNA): TGCGCCAGCAGCTTACCCACAGGGGCCGATACGCAGTATTTT. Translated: CASSLPTGADTQYF. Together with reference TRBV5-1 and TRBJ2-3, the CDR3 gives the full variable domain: KAGVTQTPRYLIKTRGQQVTLSCSPISGHRSVSWYQQTPGQGLQFLFEYFSETQRNKGNFPGRFSGRQFSNSRSEMNVSTLELGDSALYLCASSLPTGADTQYFGPGTRLTVL.